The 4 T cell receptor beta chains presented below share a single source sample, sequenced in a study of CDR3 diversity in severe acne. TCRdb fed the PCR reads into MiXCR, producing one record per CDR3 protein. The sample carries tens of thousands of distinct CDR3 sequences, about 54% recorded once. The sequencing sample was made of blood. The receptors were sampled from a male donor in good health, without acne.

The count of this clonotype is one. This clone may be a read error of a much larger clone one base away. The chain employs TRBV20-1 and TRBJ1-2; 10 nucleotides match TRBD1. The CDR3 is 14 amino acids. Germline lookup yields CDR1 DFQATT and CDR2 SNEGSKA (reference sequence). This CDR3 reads CSARSGQGNYGYAF. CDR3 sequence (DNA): TGCAGTGCTAGATCGGGACAGGGGAACTATGGCTACGCCTTC.

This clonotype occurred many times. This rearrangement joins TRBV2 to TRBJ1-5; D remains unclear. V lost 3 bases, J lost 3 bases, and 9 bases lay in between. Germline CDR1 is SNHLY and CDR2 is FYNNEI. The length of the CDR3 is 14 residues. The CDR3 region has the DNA TGTGCCAGCAGTGAGGAAAGGGACAATCAGCCCCAGCATTTT. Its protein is CASSEERDNQPQHF. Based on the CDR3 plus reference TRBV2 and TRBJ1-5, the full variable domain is EPEVTQTPSHQVTQMGQEVILRCVPISNHLYFYWYRQILGQKVEFLVSFYNNEISEKSEIFDDQFSVERPDGSNFTLKIRSTKLEDSAMYFCASSEERDNQPQHFGDGTRLSIL.

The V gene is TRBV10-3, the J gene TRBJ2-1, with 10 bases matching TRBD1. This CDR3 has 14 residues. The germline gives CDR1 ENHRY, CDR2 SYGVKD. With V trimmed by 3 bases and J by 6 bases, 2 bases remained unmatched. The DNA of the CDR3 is TGTGCCATCAGTGAAGGGACAGGGGTCAATGAGCAGTTCTTC. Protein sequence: CAISEGTGVNEQFF.

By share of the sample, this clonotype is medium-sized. Here the CDR3 reads CASSPRTSGIRKETQYF. In nucleotides, the CDR3 is TGTGCCAGCAGCCCCCGGACTAGCGGGATACGGAAGGAGACCCAGTACTTC. The gene calls are TRBV7-6 and TRBJ2-5; 12 bases are shared with TRBD2. Germline CDR1 SGHVS, CDR2 FNYEAQ. The CDR3 totals 17 residues. With V trimmed by 5 bases and J by 5 bases, 12 bases remained unmatched.